A selection of T cell receptor beta chains follows, all from one sample in a study of blood T cell repertoires in COVID-19. The table came from immunoSEQ multiplex PCR; TCRdb's copy has only in-frame clones and leaves some out. The repertoire holds about 87,000 clones, around 75% seen once, with around 4% in the top ten. Sequenced: peripheral blood. These receptors came from a woman aged 45 to 65 with acute or convalescent COVID-19. Both conserved end residues are part of each CDR3. D genes are given only for firm matches. The size entry is marked missing in some rows and otherwise reads once, few, many or a size class.

D gene	V gene	clone size	J gene	CDR3 DNA	CDR3 protein
NA	TRBV19	NA	TRBJ1-5	TGTGCCAGTCAGGAGGATAGCAATCAGCCCCAGCATTTT	CASQEDSNQPQHF
NA	TRBV28	NA	TRBJ1-4	TGTGCCAGCAGCCGGGATATGGGGAGGGAAGAAAAACTGTTTTTT	CASSRDMGREEKLFF
TRBD2	TRBV6-6	NA	TRBJ2-3	TGTGCCAGCAGTCAACTAGCGGGAGGCCACACAGATACGCAGTATTTT	CASSQLAGGHTDTQYF
TRBD1	TRBV28	NA	TRBJ1-1	TGTGCCAGCTGTCCCCCCGGGACAGGGGGTTCGGCTTTCTTT	CASCPPGTGGSAFF
NA	TRBV6-1	NA	TRBJ2-7	TGTGCCAGCAGTGAAGCGAGGGGGGGCGGACAGTACTTC	CASSEARGGGQYF
NA	TRBV28	NA	TRBJ2-4	TGTGCCAGCACCGATACCGGGAAAAACATTCAGTACTTC	CASTDTGKNIQYF
NA	TRBV3-1/TRBV3-2	NA	TRBJ1-1	TGTGCCAGCAGCCTTGTCTGGGAGGGCACTGAAGCTTTCTTT	CASSLVWEGTEAFF
NA	TRBV11-1	once	TRBJ1-5	TGTGCCAGCAGCTCAGGGGGCAATCAGCCCCAGCATTTT	CASSSGGNQPQHF
NA	TRBV7-2	NA	TRBJ1-5	TGTGCCAGCAGCCTCCAGATTACGGGGCAGCCCCAGCATTTT	CASSLQITGQPQHF
NA	TRBV5-8	NA	TRBJ1-5	TGTGCCAGCAGCCCTGACAGATCCAATCAGCCCCAGCATTTT	CASSPDRSNQPQHF
TRBD1	TRBV28	NA	TRBJ1-2	TGTGCCAGCATTCCGGGACAGGGTACAGGAGGCTACACCTTC	CASIPGQGTGGYTF
TRBD2	TRBV7-9	NA	TRBJ2-7	TGTGCCAGCAGCTTAGGAGGCGGGGGGCCCCACGAGCAGTACTTC	CASSLGGGGPHEQYF
TRBD1	TRBV28	NA	TRBJ1-1	TGTGCCAGCAGTCCTCCGGACAGGACCGAAGCTTTCTTT	CASSPPDRTEAFF
TRBD2	TRBV29-1	NA	TRBJ2-1	TGCAGCGTACTTGGAACTAGCGGGGGCAGCTCCTACAATGAGCAGTTCTTC	CSVLGTSGGSSYNEQFF
TRBD1	TRBV4-2	NA	TRBJ2-2	TGTGCCAGCAGCCAAGGACAGGGGACCACCGGGGAGCTGTTTTTT	CASSQGQGTTGELFF
NA	TRBV4-2	NA	TRBJ1-1	TGTGCCAGCAGGGGGGGTACCAGGAACACTGAAGCTTTCTTT	CASRGGTRNTEAFF
TRBD2	TRBV5-1	NA	TRBJ2-4	TGCGCCAGCAGCCAGGGACTAGCGGGACTGATAGCCAAAAACATTCAGTACTTC	CASSQGLAGLIAKNIQYF
NA	TRBV5-5	NA	TRBJ1-1	TGTGCCAGCAGCCCTTGGAGGGGGAACACTGAAGCTTTCTTT	CASSPWRGNTEAFF
NA	TRBV30	NA	TRBJ1-3	TGTGCCTGGAGGCCACCGGGCTCTGGAAACACCATATATTTT	CAWRPPGSGNTIYF
NA	TRBV2	NA	TRBJ2-7	TGTGCCAGCAGCGTCAGGACAGTTGAGCAGTACTTC	CASSVRTVEQYF
NA	TRBV6-5	NA	TRBJ1-1	TGTGCCAGCGCAAAGGACATTATCACTGAAGCTTTCTTT	CASAKDIITEAFF
NA	TRBV6-2/TRBV6-3	NA	TRBJ2-5	TGTGCCAGCAGTTACCAAGTAGGGACAACTATCCAAGAGACCCAGTACTTC	CASSYQVGTTIQETQYF
TRBD1	TRBV28	NA	TRBJ1-3	TGTGCCATCGGACAGGCGTCCCTGGTCTCTGGAAACACCATATATTTT	CAIGQASLVSGNTIYF
NA	TRBV2	NA	TRBJ2-1	TGTGCCAGCAGTCCAACCCAAACTAGTCTTTCTTACAATGAGCAGTTCTTC	CASSPTQTSLSYNEQFF
TRBD1	TRBV19	few	TRBJ1-1	TGTGCCAGTACTCTTATGGACAGGGGGGACACTGAAGCTTTCTTT	CASTLMDRGDTEAFF
TRBD1	TRBV30	NA	TRBJ1-5	TGTGCCTGGAGTGCCCACAGGGGAGATCAGCCCCAGCATTTT	CAWSAHRGDQPQHF